The 18 T cell receptor beta chains below all came from one sample that was sequenced in a study of chemoradiotherapy in HPV16-positive cancers. Here immunoSEQ multiplex PCR was the method, and the copy in TCRdb shows in-frame clones only, minus some. This sample has about 7,800 clones, with 55% to 70% found just once. Sampling was carried out from a patient who underwent chemoradiotherapy. These receptors were taken from a human donor with HPV-associated anogenital cancer.

The rearrangement joins TRBV18 to TRBJ2-4; no clear D. V lost 2 bases to trimming and J lost 6 bases, with 11 bases between them. CDR3 size: 14 residues. Germline-derived CDR1 and CDR2 are KGHSH and LQKENI. For the CDR3, the DNA is TGTGCCAGCTCACCAGACCTGAATGGAAACATTCAGTACTTC. Encoded protein: CASSPDLNGNIQYF.

The genes are TRBV6-4 and TRBJ2-2; 7 bases line up with TRBD1. Germline V gives CDR1 MRHNA, CDR2 SNTAGT. J was trimmed by 4 bases and V by 6 bases; bases with no gene match: 8. CDR3 length equals 15 residues. CDR3 in amino acids: CASSSEGASTGELFF. The CDR3 DNA follows: TGTGCCAGCAGCTCAGAGGGGGCAAGCACCGGGGAGCTGTTTTTT.

The genes are TRBV29-1 and TRBJ2-7, with 8 nucleotides matching TRBD1. Germline CDR1 and CDR2: SQVTM and ANQGSEA. The CDR3 contains 15 residues. With V trimmed by 0 bases and J by 6 bases, 10 bases remained unmatched. The CDR3 DNA is TGCAGCGTTGAAGATAATCCAGGGGGCTTTTTCGAGCAGTACTTC. Encoded protein: CSVEDNPGGFFEQYF.

V usage is TRBV7-6 and J usage is TRBJ2-5; D unclear. From germline, CDR1 is SGHVS and CDR2 FNYEAQ. Trimming cost V 5 bases and J 0 bases, with 10 bases left between them. The CDR3 loop spans 14 amino acids. As DNA, the CDR3 is TGTGCCAGCAGCCCCCTGGGGTACCAAGAGACCCAGTACTTC. This codes for CASSPLGYQETQYF.

The V call is TRBV6-1, the J call TRBJ1-1; D uncertain. CDR3 length equals 14 residues. The V end lost 5 bases, the J end lost 7 bases, and 17 bases lay between the germline ends. Germline assignment: CDR1 MNHNS and CDR2 SASEGT. CDR3 in DNA: TGTGCCAGCAGTTCCTTGCCCCCCCCCATTGAAGCTTTCTTT. Translated, it gives CASSSLPPPIEAFF.

The chain couples TRBV28 to TRBJ1-2, with D unresolved. In germline, CDR1 is MDHEN, CDR2 SYDVKM. The CDR3 totals 15 residues. Trimming stripped 7 bases from V and 8 bases from J, with 23 bases between. CDR3 DNA sequence: TGTGCCAGCAAGGCTCGGCCGTACCGGGTCGACGGCTACACCTTC. It codes for CASKARPYRVDGYTF.

This clone has more than one count but fewer than ten. V and J are TRBV25-1 and TRBJ1-2; TRBD1 aligns across 7 bases. CDR3 length equals 17 residues. The ends lost 0 bases at V and 3 bases at J; junction bases unmatched: 10. CDR1 MGHDK and CDR2 SYGVNS come from the germline V gene. The CDR3 DNA reads TGTGCCAGCAGTGAATATGACAGGGCCGATTTACACTATGGCTACACCTTC. Translated: CASSEYDRADLHYGYTF.

This clone was recorded a few times. This chain links TRBV6-1 with TRBJ1-2; 11 bases are a match to TRBD1. CDR1 is MNHNS and CDR2 is SASEGT in the germline V gene. There are 13 residues in the CDR3. Trimming removed 10 bases from V and 7 bases from J; junction bases left unmatched: 8. The DNA of the CDR3 is TGTGCCACGGGGACAGGGGGGAATAGTGGCTACACCTTC. Translating gives CATGTGGNSGYTF.

A few counts support this clone. The chain joins TRBV7-9 to TRBJ1-1; possibly TRBD1 for D (5 bases). CDR3 length: 12 residues. The V end was cut by 11 bases, the J end by 1 base, with 11 bases between. CDR1 and CDR2 (germline): SEHNR, FQNEAQ (reference sequence). The CDR3 nucleotides read TGTGCCGGACGGGGGGGGAACACTGAAGCTTTCTTT. Translated: CAGRGGNTEAFF.

This clone showed up just a few times. The V gene is TRBV7-2, the J gene TRBJ2-3, with D hard to call. V lost 5 bases and J lost 1, with 10 bases in between. The V gene's germline CDR1 is SGHTA and CDR2 FQGNSA. This CDR3 has 14 residues. DNA for the CDR3: TGTGCCAGCAGCCTCTACGGTCGCACAGATACGCAGTATTTT. Protein product: CASSLYGRTDTQYF.

This chain links TRBV4-3 with TRBJ1-2, with 7 bases fitting TRBD1. Germline CDR1 is LGHNA and CDR2 is YSLEER. This CDR3 has 14 residues. Germline trimming cut 4 bases from V and 7 bases from J; bases unmatched to any gene: 9. The CDR3: CASSRQQGMSGYTF. CDR3 bases: TGCGCCAGCAGCCGTCAACAGGGGATGAGTGGCTACACCTTC.

The rearrangement uses TRBV19 and TRBJ2-5; the match to TRBD2 covers 9 bases. This CDR3 has 15 amino acids. V gave up 4 bases and J gave up 1 base; unmatched junction bases: 4. Germline CDR1 and CDR2: LNHDA and SQIVND (reference sequence). The CDR3 loop is CASSRRGGVQETQYF. The CDR3 DNA is TGTGCCAGTAGTAGACGCGGGGGGGTCCAAGAGACCCAGTACTTC.

In this sample, this clone turned up a few times. The chain has TRBV7-2 and TRBJ1-2; TRBD1 agrees at 9 bases. The CDR3 sequence is 16 residues long. CDR1 is SGHTA and CDR2 is FQGNSA in the germline V gene. After removal of 2 bases from V and 5 bases from J, the junction contained 9 bases not matched to a gene. The CDR3 DNA sequence: TGTGCCAGCAGCTTAATCGTGACAGGGGGAGCTTATGGCTACACCTTC. Residues: CASSLIVTGGAYGYTF.

In its sample, this clone was seen once. CDR3 protein: CASSLGFSRWNTEAFF. The CDR3 region has the DNA TGTGCCAGCAGCTTAGGTTTCTCCCGGTGGAACACTGAAGCTTTCTTT. The chain combines TRBV5-6 with TRBJ1-1; the D is unclear. Germline-derived CDR1 and CDR2 are SGHDT and YYEEEE. Trimming removed 2 bases at V and 1 base at J, with 15 bases between. This CDR3 contains 16 residues.

V usage is TRBV13 and J usage is TRBJ2-3, with 7 bases fitting TRBD2. CDR1 and CDR2 (germline): PRHDT, FYEKMQ (reference sequence). V shed 0 bases, J shed 6 bases, and the junction held 12 bases outside the gene matches. There are 17 residues in the CDR3. The CDR3 is CASSLGLWTRIGDTQYF. CDR3 bases: TGTGCCAGCAGCTTAGGTCTCTGGACTAGGATCGGGGATACGCAGTATTTT.

The V and J genes are TRBV9 and TRBJ1-1; TRBD1 agrees at 8 bases. After removal of 3 bases from V and 4 bases from J, the junction contained 14 bases not matched to a gene. The CDR3 covers 17 residues. Per germline, CDR1 SGDLS and CDR2 YYNGEE. The CDR3 bases are TGTGCCAGCAGCGCCGTCATTCGGACAGGGTCGGCCACTGAAGCTTTCTTT. It yields the protein CASSAVIRTGSATEAFF.

The rearrangement links TRBV7-8 to TRBJ1-2; TRBD1 matches at 7 bases. CDR1 and CDR2 from the germline V gene are SGHVS and FQNEAQ. The CDR3 contains 15 residues. With V trimmed by 1 base and J by 1 base, 3 bases remained unmatched. The CDR3 protein is CASSLGSGGNYGYTF. The DNA for the CDR3 is TGTGCCAGCAGCTTAGGCTCAGGGGGTAACTATGGCTACACCTTC.

For the CDR3, the DNA is TGTGCCAGCAGGGCGCGAGGGGTGAACACCGGGGAGCTGTTTTTT. Protein: CASRARGVNTGELFF. The chain combines TRBV5-4 with TRBJ2-2; perhaps D is TRBD1 or TRBD2 (5 bases each). Looked up from germline, CDR1 is SGHNT and CDR2 is YYREEE (reference sequence). The CDR3 has 15 residues. Trimming removed 5 bases at V and 1 base at J, with 12 bases between.